What follows are 25 T cell receptor beta chains derived from one specimen sequenced in a study of metastatic and nonmetastatic thyroid tumors. None of the patients had undergone any treatment ahead of thyroid surgery. TCRdb re-called the PCR reads through MiXCR. The sample contains about 45,000 clones, 3.5% to 5% of which appear only once. What was sequenced was blood. These receptors were obtained from a female donor with papillary thyroid cancer or a benign thyroid nodule (not recorded which). Some clones in this sample may be carry-over from other donors' samples.

The table lists this clone with many counts. The chain uses TRBV19 and TRBJ1-5; D uncertain. CDR1 is LNHDA, CDR2 SQIVND, per germline (reference sequence). V lost 1 base and J 6 bases, leaving 10 bases between the germline ends. The CDR3 covers 14 residues. The CDR3 DNA reads as TGTGCCAGTAGTATAGGCGCTAGGAGTCAGCCCCAGCATTTT. It yields the protein CASSIGARSQPQHF.

The V gene is TRBV12-3 or TRBV12-4, the J gene TRBJ2-1; 14 positions match TRBD2. CDR3 length: 16 amino acids. Germline trimming cut 5 bases from V and 7 bases from J; bases unmatched to any gene: 7. The CDR3 here is CASSQGLAGEPNEQFF. In DNA form, the CDR3 reads TGTGCCAGCAGTCAGGGACTAGCGGGAGAACCTAATGAGCAGTTCTTC.

This clone showed up many times. The chain joins TRBV13 to TRBJ2-7; 12 bases align to TRBD2. V shed 2 bases, J shed 5 bases, and the junction held 4 bases outside the gene matches. CDR3 length equals 15 residues. Per the germline V gene, CDR1 is PRHDT and CDR2 is FYEKMQ (reference sequence). In DNA, the CDR3 is TGTGCCAGCAGCTTACCGACTAGCGGGAGAAACGAGCAGTACTTC. Translating it yields CASSLPTSGRNEQYF.

This clone has just a few counts. At one end, the junction sequence differs from germline, possibly due to a read error. The chain combines TRBV6-9 with TRBJ1-5; no firm D call. The CDR3 is 15 amino acids. The germline V gene encodes CDR1 MNHGY and CDR2 SVAAGI. In DNA form, the CDR3 reads TGTGCCAGCAGTTACACGACGGGTTCCGATCATCCCCAGCATTTT. Translation gives CASSYTTGSDHPQHF.

A remark on this clone: Other DNA sequences in this sample translate to the same CDR3. The chain has TRBV27 and TRBJ2-3; D not certain. The CDR3 has 13 residues. Trimming pared 5 bases from V and 2 bases from J, leaving 8 bases between. CDR1 and CDR2 (germline): MNHEY, SMNVEV (reference sequence). DNA of the CDR3: TGTGCCAGCAGTGGTAAACTCACAGATACGCAGTATTTT. It specifies CASSGKLTDTQYF.

Comments on this clone: A junction boundary mismatches the germline segment, possibly from a read error. CDR3 DNA sequence: TGTGCCAGCAGCGTAGGGGCTAGCGGCCATCGCGAATCAGGTACGCAGTGTTTT. Translated, it gives CASSVGASGHRESGTQCF. The rearrangement links TRBV9 to TRBJ2-3; 7 bases agree with TRBD2. The CDR3 has 18 amino acids. CDR1 is SGDLS and CDR2 is YYNGEE in the germline V gene. The full variable domain, with the rest looked up from reference TRBV9 and TRBJ2-3, is DSGVTQTPKHLITATGQRVTLRCSPRSGDLSVYWYQQSLDQGLQFLIQYYNGEERAKGNILERFSAQQFPDLHSELNLSSLELGDSALYFCASSVGASGHRESGTQCFGPGTRLTVL.

This clone was counted at least ten times. A single base separates this from a much larger clone, so it may be a read error. The CDR3 sequence is CSVKGLALYGQYF. The CDR3 region has the DNA TGCAGCGTCAAGGGACTAGCGCTCTACGGGCAGTACTTC. The chain links TRBV29-1 to TRBJ2-7; 10 bases are shared with TRBD2. Germline V gene lookup returns CDR1 SQVTM and CDR2 ANQGSEA. This CDR3 comprises 13 residues.

This clone was seen a handful of times. The J gene is TRBJ2-3, the V gene TRBV6-9; perhaps TRBD2 as D (5 bases). This CDR3 region has 13 residues. Germline V gene data show CDR1 as MNHGY and CDR2 as SVAAGI. V was pared by 8 bases and J by 7 bases, with 16 bases between. The CDR3 spells CASGLASGNTQYF. In DNA, the CDR3 is TGTGCCAGCGGGTTAGCTTCGGGAAATACGCAGTATTTT.

By its share, this clone is medium-sized (0.01 to 0.1%). This rearrangement joins TRBV12-3 or TRBV12-4 to TRBJ1-1; D call uncertain. V lost 3 bases to trimming and J lost 4 bases, with 6 bases between them. The CDR3 is made up of 12 amino acids. The CDR3 region is CASSLVITEAFF. In DNA form, the CDR3 reads TGTGCCAGCAGTTTGGTTATCACTGAAGCTTTCTTT.

This clone appeared many times. V and J are TRBV6-2 or TRBV6-3 and TRBJ1-3; unclear D gene. The V and J ends lost 5 bases and 3 bases respectively, with 14 bases between them. The CDR3 is made up of 15 amino acids. Germline V CDR1 and CDR2: MNHEY, SVGEGT. The CDR3 protein is CASSATGFFGNTIYF. Here the CDR3 DNA reads TGTGCCAGCAGTGCGACTGGTTTCTTTGGAAACACCATATATTTT.

V gene TRBV20-1 combines with J gene TRBJ2-1; a weak D match, TRBD2 (5 bases). The V and J ends lost 4 bases and 8 bases respectively, with 21 bases between them. Germline V gene lookup returns CDR1 DFQATT and CDR2 SNEGSKA (reference sequence). This CDR3 is built from 15 residues. CDR3 residues: CSAKTDSFWYDEQFF. The CDR3 bases are TGCAGTGCTAAGACGGACTCGTTCTGGTACGATGAGCAGTTCTTC.

The V call is TRBV6-1, the J call TRBJ2-3, with 8 bases aligning to TRBD1. The J segment lost 3 bases and the V segment lost 5 bases, leaving 10 bases of the junction unmatched. The CDR3 consists of 16 residues. CDR1 MNHNS and CDR2 SASEGT come from the germline V gene. CDR3 loop: CASSHGQGKRTDTQYF. The CDR3 DNA follows: TGTGCCAGCAGTCATGGACAGGGAAAGAGGACAGATACGCAGTATTTT.

As for this clone: A much more abundant neighbour one base away suggests this may be a read error. The chain employs TRBV18 and TRBJ1-1; TRBD1 agrees at 8 bases. V lost 6 bases to trimming and J lost 12 bases; unmatched junction nucleotides: 9. This CDR3 has 12 amino acids. Germline V CDR1 and CDR2: KGHSH, LQKENI. The CDR3 bases are TGTGCCAGCTCTCAGGACAGGGACGGGTCTTTCTTT. This sequence encodes CASSQDRDGSFF.

In its sample, this clone was seen a few times. The genes are TRBV11-2 and TRBJ2-7, with 10 bases aligning to TRBD2. Germline V gives CDR1 SGHAT, CDR2 FQNNGV. The J segment lost 4 bases and the V segment lost 2 bases, leaving 5 bases of the junction unmatched. This CDR3 spans 15 amino acids. CDR3 nucleotide sequence: TGTGCCAGCAGCTTAAGTAGACTAGCGGGTTACGAGCAGTACTTC. The encoded protein is CASSLSRLAGYEQYF.

V is TRBV6-1 and J is TRBJ1-2; D perhaps matches TRBD1 (5 bases). Germline CDR1 is MNHNS and CDR2 is SASEGT. This CDR3 contains 13 residues. Trimming cost V 6 bases and J 3 bases, with 11 bases left between them. In DNA form, the CDR3 reads TGTGCCAGCAGCAGACAGCGGGACTATGGCTACACCTTC. Amino acids: CASSRQRDYGYTF.

This clone has at least ten counts. The chain links TRBV30 to TRBJ2-1; 8 bases map to TRBD2. The germline CDR1 and CDR2 sequences are GTSNPN and SVGIG (reference sequence). CDR3 length equals 15 residues. Germline trimming cut 0 bases from V and 4 bases from J; bases unmatched to any gene: 5. The CDR3 region is CAWSVRLAGYNEQFF. CDR3 in DNA: TGTGCCTGGAGTGTACGCCTAGCGGGTTACAATGAGCAGTTCTTC.

This clone was found a few times. The J gene is TRBJ2-2, the V gene TRBV2, with 7 bases fitting TRBD2. There are 14 residues in the CDR3. V trimming: 2 bases; J trimming: 8 bases; junction bases outside the gene matches: 5. Looked up from germline, CDR1 is SNHLY and CDR2 is FYNNEI. The CDR3 loop reads CASSESGASGELFF. The CDR3 DNA follows: TGTGCCAGCAGTGAAAGCGGGGCGTCTGGGGAGCTGTTTTTT.

This clone was observed at least ten times. This sample also contains other DNA sequences that code for the same CDR3. The rearrangement joins TRBV12-3 or TRBV12-4 to TRBJ1-6, with 9 bases fitting TRBD1. After removal of 5 bases from V and 13 bases from J, the junction contained 9 bases not matched to a gene. The CDR3 length is 14 residues. The CDR3 loop reads CASSPGQGSGPLHF. For the CDR3, the DNA is TGTGCCAGCAGTCCGGGACAGGGTTCAGGGCCCCTCCACTTT.

In regard to this clone: A much bigger clone sits one base away, suggesting this may be a read error. The identical CDR3 is also encoded by other nucleotide sequences in the sample. V usage is TRBV20-1 and J usage is TRBJ2-4; D possibly corresponds to TRBD1 (5 bases). The V end lost 3 bases, the J end lost 6 bases, and 12 bases lay between the germline ends. Germline V lookup: CDR1 DFQATT, CDR2 SNEGSKA (reference sequence). The CDR3 covers 13 residues. As DNA, the CDR3 is TGCAGTGCTAGTTGGCAGGGCGGAAACATTCAGTACTTC. Protein: CSASWQGGNIQYF.

This clone appeared many times. The genes are TRBV5-6 and TRBJ1-6; 9 bases line up with TRBD1. V shed 3 bases, J shed 5 bases, and the junction held 0 bases outside the gene matches. Germline V gene lookup returns CDR1 SGHDT and CDR2 YYEEEE. CDR3 length: 14 residues. The CDR3 region is CASSWTGDNSPLHF. CDR3 DNA sequence: TGTGCCAGCAGCTGGACAGGGGATAATTCACCCCTCCACTTT.

This clone was counted many times. V is TRBV5-1 and J is TRBJ1-2, with D unresolved. V was trimmed by 2 bases and J by 0 bases, leaving 5 bases between them. Germline CDR1 and CDR2: SGHRS and YFSETQ. The CDR3 contains 13 residues. The CDR3 spells CASSFGSNYGYTF. The DNA for the CDR3 is TGCGCCAGCAGCTTCGGGTCTAACTATGGCTACACCTTC.

This clone is categorized as medium-sized. The gene calls are TRBV6-1 and TRBJ1-1; 9 bases fit TRBD1. Germline CDR1 is MNHNS and CDR2 is SASEGT. The junction had 11 bases not matched to a gene; V was cut back by 7 bases and J by 2 bases. The CDR3 is 16 amino acids. As DNA, the CDR3 is TGTGCCAGCAACCCTACAGGGGGCGCGGGAAACACTGAAGCTTTCTTT. Protein product: CASNPTGGAGNTEAFF.

This clone has ten or more counts. V usage is TRBV4-2 and J usage is TRBJ2-1, with D possibly being TRBD2 (5 bases). Germline V gene lookup returns CDR1 LGHNA and CDR2 YNFKEQ. Trimming removed 0 bases at V and 10 bases at J, with 25 bases between. This CDR3 is 18 amino acids long. The CDR3 sequence: CASSQEIGLALTNYEQFF. CDR3 DNA: TGTGCCAGCAGCCAAGAGATAGGGCTAGCTCTAACAAATTACGAGCAGTTCTTC.

This clone came up a few times. A much bigger clone sits one base away, suggesting this may be a read error. The chain uses TRBV7-3 and TRBJ2-1, with D uncertain. V lost 3 bases and J 9 bases, leaving 9 bases between the germline ends. Per germline, CDR1 SGHTA and CDR2 FQGTGA. This CDR3 has 12 residues. The CDR3 protein is CASSLRLGEQFF. CDR3 bases: TGTGCCAGCAGCTTGAGGCTCGGTGAGCAGTTCTTC.

This clone was observed at least ten times. The chain couples TRBV7-9 to TRBJ1-1; D not certain. Trimming removed 3 bases at V and 8 bases at J, with 10 bases between. In germline, CDR1 is SEHNR, CDR2 FQNEAQ (reference sequence). The CDR3 has 12 amino acids. The CDR3 sequence: CASSLDLREAFF. CDR3 in DNA: TGTGCCAGCAGCTTGGATCTAAGAGAAGCTTTCTTT.